A single sample gave rise to the 4 T cell receptor beta chains below, sequenced in a study of blood T cell repertoires in COVID-19. Clones were sequenced by immunoSEQ multiplex PCR, and TCRdb holds only the in-frame ones, with some missing. This sample has 270,000 or so clones, with 85% found just once. Sequencing used peripheral blood. These receptors were collected from a human donor in a cohort sampled during active COVID-19.

This clone showed up just a few times. This chain links TRBV4-1 with TRBJ1-1; D is undetermined. This CDR3 is 15 amino acids long. Germline values: CDR1 MGHRA, CDR2 YSYEKL. V lost 0 bases and J 0 bases, leaving 8 bases between the germline ends. The DNA for the CDR3 is TGCGCCAGCAGCCAAGATTTACTGATGAACACTGAAGCTTTCTTT. As protein: CASSQDLLMNTEAFF.

This clone showed up just once. This chain joins TRBV6-4 and TRBJ1-1; D remains unclear. The CDR3 length is 12 residues. V lost 2 bases to trimming and J lost 5 bases, with 6 bases between them. Germline V lookup: CDR1 MRHNA, CDR2 SNTAGT. CDR3 loop: CASSDLRTEAFF. CDR3 DNA: TGTGCCAGCAGTGACCTGCGGACTGAAGCTTTCTTT.

This chain connects TRBV4-1 to TRBJ2-1; 12 nucleotides match TRBD2. Germline V gene data show CDR1 as MGHRA and CDR2 as YSYEKL. Losses at the gene ends were 0 bases for V and 3 bases for J; bases not matched to a gene: 3. This CDR3 has 17 amino acids. The CDR3 here is CASSQEGLAGVYNEQFF. CDR3 DNA sequence: TGCGCCAGCAGCCAAGAGGGACTAGCGGGTGTCTACAATGAGCAGTTCTTC.

The rearrangement links TRBV19 to TRBJ1-1; 8 bases are shared with TRBD1. This CDR3 comprises 14 residues. CDR1 is LNHDA and CDR2 is SQIVND in the germline V gene (reference sequence). J lost 7 bases, V lost 8 bases, and 12 bases had no gene match. CDR3 residues: CASQKGQVKNEAFF. Here the CDR3 DNA reads TGTGCCAGTCAGAAGGGACAGGTCAAGAATGAAGCTTTCTTT.